Here is one T cell receptor (beta chain) with its context. These data belong to a study of blood T cells in healthy people across ages. V trimming: 3 bases; J trimming: 3 bases; junction bases outside the gene matches: 8. CDR1 is KGHSH, CDR2 LQKENI, per germline. This CDR3 comprises 16 residues. A sample-barcoded 5' primer and a J-beta primer mix were used in a second PCR of about 7 to 12 cycles. TCRdb re-called the 5' RACE reads through MiXCR, storing one row per CDR3 protein. The data contain about 280,000 distinct CDR3 sequences, around 29% of them seen just once; the ten biggest clones take up 25% to 35%.

The chain joins TRBV18 to TRBJ1-3, with TRBD1 matching over 7 bases. Material for sequencing was blood. The sequence came from a woman in her 70s in good health. For the CDR3, the DNA is TGTGCCAGCTCACCTTCGGACAGGAAGGTTGGAAACACCATATATTTT. Its translation: CASSPSDRKVGNTIYF.